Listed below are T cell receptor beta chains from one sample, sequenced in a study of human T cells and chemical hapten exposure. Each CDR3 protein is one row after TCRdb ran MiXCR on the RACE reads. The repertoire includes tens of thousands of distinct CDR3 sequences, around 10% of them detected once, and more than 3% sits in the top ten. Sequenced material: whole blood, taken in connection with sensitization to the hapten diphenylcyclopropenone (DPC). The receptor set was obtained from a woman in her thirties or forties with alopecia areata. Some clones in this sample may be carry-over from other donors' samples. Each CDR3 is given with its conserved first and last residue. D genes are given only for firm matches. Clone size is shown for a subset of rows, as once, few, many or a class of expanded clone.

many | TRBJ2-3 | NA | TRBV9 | TGTGCCAGCAGCGTCCGGCCTAGCACAGATACGCAGTATTTT | CASSVRPSTDTQYF
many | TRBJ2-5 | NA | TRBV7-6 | TGTGCCAGCAGCCGCGGGGTCCAAGAGACCCAGTACTTC | CASSRGVQETQYF
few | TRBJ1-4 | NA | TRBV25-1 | TGTGCCAGCAGTGACCTTCAAATGGAACCAACTAATGAAAAACTGTTTTTT | CASSDLQMEPTNEKLFF
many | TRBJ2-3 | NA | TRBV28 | TGTGCCAGCAGTTTAGTTGGAGGGCTTGGGGGCACAGATACGCAGTATTTT | CASSLVGGLGGTDTQYF
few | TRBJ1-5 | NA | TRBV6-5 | TGTGCCAGCAGTTACTCGGGGGGGGTATACAGGGTGCTGGGCAATCAGCCCCAGCATTTT | CASSYSGGVYRVLGNQPQHF
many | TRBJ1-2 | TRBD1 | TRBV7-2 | TGTGCCAGCAGCTACCGCAAAGGACAGGGAAACACCATACAATATGGCTACACCTTC | CASSYRKGQGNTIQYGYTF
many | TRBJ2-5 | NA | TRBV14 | TGTGCCAGCAGCCCCCTAAGGAAGACATGGGAGACCCAGTACTTC | CASSPLRKTWETQYF
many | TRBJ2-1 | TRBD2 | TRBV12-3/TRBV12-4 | TGTGCCAGCAATCCTTTGGGACTAGCCAGCTACAATGAGCAGTTCTTC | CASNPLGLASYNEQFF
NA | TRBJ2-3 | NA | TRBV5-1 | TGCGCCAGCAGCTTGGCGGGGGCCTTGGGCACAGATACGCAGTATTTT | CASSLAGALGTDTQYF
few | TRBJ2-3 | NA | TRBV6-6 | TGTGCCAGCAGTACAAATACACCAGATACGCAGTATTTT | CASSTNTPDTQYF
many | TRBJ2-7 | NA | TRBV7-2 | TGTGCCAGCAGCTTCGACAGAAACTACGAGCAGTACTTC | CASSFDRNYEQYF
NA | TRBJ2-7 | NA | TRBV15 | TGTGCCACCAGCAGAGATCCTGGGCAGAACTACGAGCAGTACTTC | CATSRDPGQNYEQYF
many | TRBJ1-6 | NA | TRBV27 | TGTGCCAGCAGTTTGGGGAGGGGATCACCCCTCCACTTT | CASSLGRGSPLHF
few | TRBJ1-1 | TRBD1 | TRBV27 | TGTGCCAGCAGTTTCTACAGGGGGGCCACTGAAGCTTTCTTT | CASSFYRGATEAFF
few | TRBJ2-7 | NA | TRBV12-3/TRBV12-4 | TGTGCCAGCAGTGGAGGGACCTGGGGTTACGAGCAGTACTTC | CASSGGTWGYEQYF
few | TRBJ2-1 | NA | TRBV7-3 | TGTGCCAGCAGCTCGACTGGAAGCTCCTACAATGAGCAGTTCTTC | CASSSTGSSYNEQFF
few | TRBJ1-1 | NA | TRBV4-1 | TGCGCCAGCAGCCCAACGGAGGGGCCCAGGCCCAATGAAGCTTTCTTT | CASSPTEGPRPNEAFF
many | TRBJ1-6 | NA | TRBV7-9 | TGTGCCAGCACCCGCGGCAATTCACCCCTCCACTTT | CASTRGNSPLHF
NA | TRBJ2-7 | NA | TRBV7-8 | TGTGCCAGCAGCTTATCCTCTAGCATATACGAGCAGTACTTC | CASSLSSSIYEQYF
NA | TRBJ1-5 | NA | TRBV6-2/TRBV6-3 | TGTGCCAGCAAGGATGACGGCAATCAGCCCCAGCATTTT | CASKDDGNQPQHF
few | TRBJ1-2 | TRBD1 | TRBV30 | TGTGCCTGGAGCGCCACCAAGACAGGGAGAGATGGCTACACCTTC | CAWSATKTGRDGYTF
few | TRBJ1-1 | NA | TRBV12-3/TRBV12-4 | TGTGCCAGCAGTTTACCCAGACAAGAAACGGGCACTGAAGCTTTCTTT | CASSLPRQETGTEAFF
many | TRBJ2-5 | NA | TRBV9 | TGTGCCAGCAGCGTAGCTAGTTACGGGGGAGGAGAGACCCAGTACTTC | CASSVASYGGGETQYF
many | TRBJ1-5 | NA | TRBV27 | TGTGCCAGCACTCTCCGCAGCGGCAATCAGCCCCAGCATTTT | CASTLRSGNQPQHF
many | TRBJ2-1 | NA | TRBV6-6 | TGTGCCAGCAGTCTACAGGGTGGGTCCTACAATGAGCAGTTCTTC | CASSLQGGSYNEQFF
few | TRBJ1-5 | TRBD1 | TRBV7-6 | TGTGCCAGCTCTAACGGGGACAGCGGCAATCAGCCCCAGCATTTT | CASSNGDSGNQPQHF
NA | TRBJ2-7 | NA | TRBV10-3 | TGTGCCATCACGATGGAGGGAAACGTTAACGAGCAGTACTTC | CAITMEGNVNEQYF
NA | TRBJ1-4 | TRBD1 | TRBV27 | TGTGCCAGCAGTTTATCGCGACAGGGAAGAGGTGAAAAACTGTTTTTT | CASSLSRQGRGEKLFF
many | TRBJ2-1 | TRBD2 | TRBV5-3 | TGTGCCAGTTTTGGTTCGGGACTAGCGAGGAATGAGCAGTTCTTC | CASFGSGLARNEQFF
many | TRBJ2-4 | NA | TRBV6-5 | TGTGCCAGCAGTTACTCGAGAGTAGGACTAGCCAAAAACATTCAGTACTTC | CASSYSRVGLAKNIQYF